These T cell receptor beta chains were read from a single sample in a study of cytotoxic CD8 clonotypes in ibrutinib-treated CLL. Profiling relied on immunoSEQ multiplex PCR, and the TCRdb table lists in-frame clones only, not all of them. The repertoire consists of a few hundred thousand clones, with roughly 79% occurring once and the leading ten covering over 6.5%. The source material was PBMCs, sampled before ibrutinib treatment. The receptors here all came from a human donor with chronic lymphocytic leukemia. Each CDR3 is given without its conserved first and last residue. Each record gives: V gene, J gene, CDR3 protein.

TRBV5-4	TRBJ2-1	ASSLWTGPYNEQF
TRBV15	TRBJ1-5	ATSRDQGRPQH
TRBV19	TRBJ2-6	ASSRTVQSGANVLT
TRBV27	TRBJ2-1	ASSSRTSVGNEQF
TRBV29-1	TRBJ2-4	SVVLADKNIQY
TRBV18	TRBJ2-1	ASSPRESAYNEQF
TRBV6-1	TRBJ2-7	ASTSWHRATYEQY
TRBV29-1	TRBJ1-1	SVRTGGNTEAF
TRBV19	TRBJ2-7	ASSYLTGDSYEQY
TRBV25-1	TRBJ1-4	ARGAGTTNLATNEKLF
TRBV25-1	TRBJ2-3	ASSEFGLTSTDTQY
TRBV5-1	TRBJ2-2	ASSSLSQLNTGELF
TRBV20-1	TRBJ2-1	SGRGNEQF
TRBV7-6	TRBJ1-1	ASSIRRGRVVPEAF
TRBV13	TRBJ2-1	ASSFAGGAYNEQF
TRBV27	TRBJ2-5	ASSLRAAEETQY
TRBV27	TRBJ2-1	ASSLSGPTNEQF
TRBV6-6	TRBJ2-1	ASSYYRGVEQF
TRBV18	TRBJ2-6	AFGAGANVLT
TRBV29-1	TRBJ2-5	SVEGGRGSETQY
TRBV4-2	TRBJ1-4	ASSQDGGGRTTNEKLF
TRBV2	TRBJ2-3	ASTDTQY
TRBV23-1	TRBJ2-3	ARTSGSGPDTQY
TRBV19	TRBJ2-1	ASSISTSGSLNEQF
TRBV6-1	.	ATTRQASYEQY
TRBV7-2	TRBJ2-7	ASSLAGAPEQY
TRBV7-9	TRBJ2-5	ASSYDPRFRQETQY
TRBV7-7	TRBJ2-5	ASSLVGGAETQY
TRBV5-1	TRBJ2-3	ASSIILPDTQY
TRBV10-3	TRBJ2-7	AINPASGSYEQY
TRBV27	TRBJ2-7	ASKRAQAYYEQY